This T cell receptor beta chain comes out of a study of OX40 agonist ivuxolimab in advanced cancers. In the study overall: Patients received intravenous ivuxolimab every 2 weeks at 0.01 to 10 mg/kg.

The study's findings and limits: Also present in some nonresponders was a low level of normalized T-cell clonal expansion.

The repertoire was sequenced with immunoSEQ multiplex PCR; TCRdb's copy has only in-frame clones and lacks some. In the table there are about 70,000 clones, about 90% of which are singletons. The cohort excluded patients with autoimmune disease history or systemic immunosuppression. Drawing of blood for sampling happened at baseline, at cycle 4 day 1, and at cycle 7 day 1. With respect to this clone: No antigen is known for it.

This TCR was sampled from an adult with an advanced solid tumor such as melanoma, head and neck, liver or kidney cancer. Sample: CD4+ or CD8+ T cells sorted from blood, taken in a trial of the OX40 agonist ivuxolimab.

The CDR3 spells CASSPPGTSGNEQFF. Here the CDR3 DNA reads TGTGCCAGCTCACCACCGGGGACTAGCGGGAATGAGCAGTTCTTC. J is TRBJ2-1 and V is TRBV18, with TRBD2 matching over 12 bases. The CDR3 loop spans 15 amino acids. V was pared by 0 bases and J by 7 bases, with 1 base of the junction left unmatched. CDR1 is KGHSH and CDR2 is LQKENI in the germline V gene.